This is a list of T cell receptor beta chains from one sample in a study of blood T cells in healthy people across ages. TCRdb reanalysed the 5' RACE reads using MiXCR and keeps one entry per CDR3 protein. The table has fewer than 650,000 distinct CDR3 sequences, roughly a quarter seen once. These data are also associated with another study on T cells of mothers and their children.

Sequencing was performed on blood. These TCRs come from a boy aged 2 to 10 in good health. CDR3s include the opening cysteine and the closing phenylalanine or tryptophan. Each record gives: V gene, clone size, J gene, D gene, CDR3 protein, CDR3 DNA. D genes are given only for firm matches. Clone size, where shown, is once, few, many, or a class for clones that have expanded.

V: TRBV5-1; size: NA; J: TRBJ2-3; D: NA; CDR3: CASSSRVSDTQYF; DNA: TGCGCCAGCAGCTCCCGGGTTTCAGATACGCAGTATTTT
V: TRBV5-1; size: NA; J: TRBJ2-1; D: NA; CDR3: CASSLALEAGEQFF; DNA: TGCGCCAGCAGCTTGGCGTTGGAAGCTGGGGAGCAGTTCTTC
V: TRBV29-1; size: NA; J: TRBJ2-5; D: NA; CDR3: CSVDRKPQETQYF; DNA: TGCAGCGTTGATCGGAAACCACAAGAGACCCAGTACTTC
V: TRBV6-2/TRBV6-3; size: once; J: TRBJ2-1; D: NA; CDR3: CASSYSKGTHNNEQFF; DNA: TGTGCCAGCAGTTACTCAAAGGGGACTCATAACAACGAGCAGTTCTTC
V: TRBV5-1; size: NA; J: TRBJ2-7; D: NA; CDR3: CASSPDAALGYEQYF; DNA: TGCGCCAGCAGCCCGGACGCGGCACTTGGCTACGAGCAGTACTTC
V: TRBV12-5; size: NA; J: TRBJ1-5; D: NA; CDR3: CASGPGAGQPQHF; DNA: TGTGCTAGTGGTCCCGGGGCGGGTCAGCCCCAGCATTTT
V: TRBV3-1; size: NA; J: TRBJ2-6; D: NA; CDR3: CASSQTGIGANVLTF; DNA: TGTGCCAGCAGCCAAACAGGGATCGGGGCCAACGTCCTGACTTTC
V: TRBV2; size: NA; J: TRBJ2-5; D: NA; CDR3: CASSPEATQYF; DNA: TGTGCCAGCAGTCCTGAAGCGACCCAGTACTTC
V: TRBV7-9; size: NA; J: TRBJ1-4; D: NA; CDR3: CAIPTASNEKLFF; DNA: TGTGCCATTCCGACAGCTTCTAATGAAAAACTGTTTTTT
V: TRBV7-2; size: NA; J: TRBJ2-5; D: TRBD2; CDR3: CASSLEGAGGAETQYF; DNA: TGTGCCAGCAGCTTAGAAGGAGCGGGGGGTGCAGAGACCCAGTACTTC
V: TRBV20-1; size: few; J: TRBJ2-7; D: TRBD2; CDR3: CSARAYSGGQGTYEQYF; DNA: TGCAGTGCTAGAGCGTATAGCGGGGGGCAAGGAACCTACGAGCAGTACTTC
V: TRBV20-1; size: NA; J: TRBJ2-5; D: NA; CDR3: CSAQTGTWYQETQYF; DNA: TGCAGTGCTCAAACAGGGACCTGGTACCAAGAGACCCAGTACTTC
V: TRBV29-1; size: NA; J: TRBJ1-1; D: NA; CDR3: CSVRAPLTSEAFF; DNA: TGCAGCGTTAGGGCCCCCCTAACATCTGAAGCTTTCTTT
V: TRBV4-1; size: few; J: TRBJ2-4; D: NA; CDR3: CASSQVNRASKNIQYF; DNA: TGCGCCAGCAGCCAAGTAAACAGGGCATCCAAAAACATTCAGTACTTC
V: TRBV18; size: few; J: TRBJ2-5; D: TRBD2; CDR3: CASSPTSAQETQYF; DNA: TGTGCCAGCTCACCGACTAGCGCGCAAGAGACCCAGTACTTC
V: TRBV4-2; size: once; J: TRBJ2-1; D: NA; CDR3: CASSQEWGQTYNEQFF; DNA: TGTGCCAGCAGCCAAGAGTGGGGGCAGACTTACAATGAGCAGTTCTTC
V: TRBV5-1; size: NA; J: TRBJ2-7; D: NA; CDR3: CASSEQGHEQYF; DNA: TGCGCCAGCAGCGAACAGGGCCACGAGCAGTACTTC
V: TRBV5-1; size: NA; J: TRBJ2-3; D: NA; CDR3: CASSLPTEPTDTQYF; DNA: TGCGCCAGCAGCTTACCGACCGAACCCACAGATACGCAGTATTTT
V: TRBV5-1; size: few; J: TRBJ1-6; D: TRBD1; CDR3: CASSSDRGRSPLHF; DNA: TGCGCCAGCAGCTCGGACAGGGGTCGATCACCCCTCCACTTT
V: TRBV25-1; size: many; J: TRBJ2-1; D: NA; CDR3: CASRGLRYNEQFF; DNA: TGTGCCAGTAGAGGCCTCCGATACAATGAGCAGTTCTTC
V: TRBV29-1; size: NA; J: TRBJ2-1; D: TRBD2; CDR3: CSVAERGGSYNEQFF; DNA: TGCAGCGTTGCCGAACGTGGCGGGAGCTACAATGAGCAGTTCTTC
V: TRBV5-6; size: NA; J: TRBJ2-2; D: NA; CDR3: CASSPPTGLQLTGELFF; DNA: TGTGCCAGCAGCCCCCCCACAGGGCTACAACTCACCGGGGAGCTGTTTTTT
V: TRBV4-3; size: NA; J: TRBJ2-7; D: NA; CDR3: CASSQDFRDYEQYF; DNA: TGCGCCAGCAGCCAAGATTTTAGAGACTACGAGCAGTACTTC
V: TRBV7-9; size: NA; J: TRBJ2-1; D: TRBD2; CDR3: CARAVSGYNEQFF; DNA: TGTGCCAGAGCGGTTAGCGGGTACAATGAGCAGTTCTTC
V: TRBV11-2; size: few; J: TRBJ2-2; D: NA; CDR3: CASKREGVTGELFF; DNA: TGTGCCAGCAAACGTGAGGGAGTCACCGGGGAGCTGTTTTTT
V: TRBV27; size: few; J: TRBJ1-5; D: TRBD1; CDR3: CASSSTGDSNQPQHF; DNA: TGTGCCAGCAGTTCTACAGGGGATAGCAATCAGCCCCAGCATTTT
V: TRBV29-1; size: NA; J: TRBJ1-1; D: TRBD1; CDR3: CSVGTGAAFF; DNA: TGCAGCGTTGGGACAGGGGCGGCTTTCTTT
V: TRBV7-8; size: NA; J: TRBJ1-2; D: NA; CDR3: CASSLALGRSYGYTF; DNA: TGTGCCAGCAGCTTAGCGCTGGGACGGAGCTATGGCTACACCTTC
V: TRBV2; size: NA; J: TRBJ2-7; D: NA; CDR3: CASTGHFYEQYF; DNA: TGTGCCAGCACCGGGCATTTCTACGAGCAGTACTTC
V: TRBV10-3; size: few; J: TRBJ2-5; D: TRBD1; CDR3: CAISITGGHETQYF; DNA: TGTGCCATCAGTATTACAGGGGGCCATGAGACCCAGTACTTC
V: TRBV13; size: NA; J: TRBJ1-3; D: NA; CDR3: CASSLDPDLGNTIYF; DNA: TGTGCCAGCAGCTTGGACCCGGACCTTGGAAACACCATATATTTT
V: TRBV4-3; size: NA; J: TRBJ2-5; D: TRBD2; CDR3: CASSQTSGPVYF; DNA: TGCGCCAGCAGCCAGACTAGCGGGCCGGTCTACTTC